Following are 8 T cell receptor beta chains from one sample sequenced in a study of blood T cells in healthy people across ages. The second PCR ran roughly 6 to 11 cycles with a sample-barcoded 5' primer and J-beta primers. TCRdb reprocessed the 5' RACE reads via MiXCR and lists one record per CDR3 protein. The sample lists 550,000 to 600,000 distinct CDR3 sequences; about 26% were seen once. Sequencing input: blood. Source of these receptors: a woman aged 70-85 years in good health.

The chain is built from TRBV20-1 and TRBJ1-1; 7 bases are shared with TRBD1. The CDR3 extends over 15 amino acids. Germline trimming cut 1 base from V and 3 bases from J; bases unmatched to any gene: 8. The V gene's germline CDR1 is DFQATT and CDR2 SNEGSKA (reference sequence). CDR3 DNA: TGCAGTGCTAGAGGGTGGGGCAGGGGGGACACTGAAGCTTTCTTT. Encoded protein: CSARGWGRGDTEAFF.

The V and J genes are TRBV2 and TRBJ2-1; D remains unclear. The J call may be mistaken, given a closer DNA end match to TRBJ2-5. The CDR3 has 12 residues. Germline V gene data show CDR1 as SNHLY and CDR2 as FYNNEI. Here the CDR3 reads CASSDREKTQYF. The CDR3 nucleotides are TGTGCCAGCAGTGACAGAGAAAAGACCCAGTACTTC.

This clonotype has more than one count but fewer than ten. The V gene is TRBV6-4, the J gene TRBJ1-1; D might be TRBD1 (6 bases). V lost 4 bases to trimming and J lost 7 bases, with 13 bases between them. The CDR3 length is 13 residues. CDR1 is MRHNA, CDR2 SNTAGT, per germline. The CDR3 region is CASSGHTGIEAFF. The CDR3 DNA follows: TGTGCCAGCAGTGGCCACACAGGGATTGAAGCTTTCTTT.

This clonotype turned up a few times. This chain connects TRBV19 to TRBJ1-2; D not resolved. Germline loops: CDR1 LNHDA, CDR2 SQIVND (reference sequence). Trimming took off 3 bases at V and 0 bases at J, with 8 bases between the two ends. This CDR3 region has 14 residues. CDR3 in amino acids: CASSIGQTNYGYTF. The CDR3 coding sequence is TGTGCCAGTAGTATTGGGCAGACTAACTATGGCTACACCTTC. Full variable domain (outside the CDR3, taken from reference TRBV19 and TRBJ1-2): DGGITQSPKYLFRKEGQNVTLSCEQNLNHDAMYWYRQDPGQGLRLIYYSQIVNDFQKGDIAEGYSVSREKKESFPLTVTSAQKNPTAFYLCASSIGQTNYGYTFGSGTRLTVV.

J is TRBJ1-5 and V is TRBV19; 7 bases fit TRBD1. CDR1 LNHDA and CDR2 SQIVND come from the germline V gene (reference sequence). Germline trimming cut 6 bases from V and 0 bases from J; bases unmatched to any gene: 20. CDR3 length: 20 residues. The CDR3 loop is CASSKARDRYSPYSNQPQHF. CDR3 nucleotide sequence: TGTGCCAGTAGCAAAGCAAGGGACAGATATTCACCTTATAGCAATCAGCCCCAGCATTTT.

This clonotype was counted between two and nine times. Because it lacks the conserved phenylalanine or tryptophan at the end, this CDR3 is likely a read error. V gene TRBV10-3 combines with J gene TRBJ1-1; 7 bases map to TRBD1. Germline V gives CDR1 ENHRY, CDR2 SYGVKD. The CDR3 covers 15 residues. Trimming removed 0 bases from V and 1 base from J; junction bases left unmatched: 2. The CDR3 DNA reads TGTGCCATCAGTGAGTCGGGACAGAAGAACACTGAAGCTTTCCTT. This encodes CAISESGQKNTEAFL.

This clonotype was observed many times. The CDR3 nucleotides read TGTGCCAGCAGCTTTTCGGCGACCCAGTACTTC. Translation: CASSFSATQYF. This chain joins TRBV7-2 and TRBJ2-5, with D unresolved. V was trimmed by 3 bases and J by 7 bases, leaving 6 bases between them. The CDR3 extends over 11 amino acids. Germline V gene sequence: CDR1 SGHTA, CDR2 FQGNSA.

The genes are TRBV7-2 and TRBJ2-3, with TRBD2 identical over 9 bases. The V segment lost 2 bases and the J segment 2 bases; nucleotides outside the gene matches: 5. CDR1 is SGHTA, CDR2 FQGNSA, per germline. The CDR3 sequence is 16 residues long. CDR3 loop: CASSLRTSAFTDTQYF. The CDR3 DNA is TGTGCCAGCAGCTTAAGGACTAGCGCATTCACAGATACGCAGTATTTT. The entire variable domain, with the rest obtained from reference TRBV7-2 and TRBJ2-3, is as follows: GAGVSQSPSNKVTEKGKDVELRCDPISGHTALYWYRQSLGQGLEFLIYFQGNSAPDKSGLPSDRFSAERTGGSVSTLTIQRTQQEDSAVYLCASSLRTSAFTDTQYFGPGTRLTVL.